The 30 T cell receptor beta chains below all came from one sample that was sequenced in a study of blood T cell repertoires in COVID-19. This table comes from immunoSEQ multiplex PCR, and its TCRdb copy is limited to in-frame clones, with some not included. The data contain just over 250,000 clones, 88% of them singletons. The sample taken for sequencing was peripheral blood. These receptors came from a man in his fifties or sixties who had recovered from COVID-19.

This chain links TRBV7-8 with TRBJ1-4, with a weak D call TRBD1 (5 bases). The V gene lost 6 bases and the J gene lost 0 bases, with 8 bases spanning the gap. This CDR3 spans 14 amino acids. The germline gives CDR1 SGHVS, CDR2 FQNEAQ. The CDR3 protein is CASRTAATNEKLFF. The CDR3 nucleotides are TGTGCCAGCAGGACAGCTGCAACTAATGAAAAACTGTTTTTT.

The chain combines TRBV19 with TRBJ2-2, with unresolved D. Germline CDR1 is LNHDA and CDR2 is SQIVND (reference sequence). V lost 3 bases and J lost 1, with 3 bases in between. This CDR3 region has 13 residues. This CDR3 reads CASSILNTGELFF. The CDR3 coding sequence is TGTGCCAGTAGTATTCTGAACACCGGGGAGCTGTTTTTT.

The chain has TRBV24-1 and TRBJ1-2; no firm D call. Germline CDR1 is KGHDR and CDR2 is SFDVKD. With 3 bases removed from V and 8 bases from J, the gap between germline ends came to 9 bases. The CDR3 sequence is 12 residues long. CDR3 amino acids: CATSDPLGGYTF. Here the CDR3 DNA reads TGTGCCACCAGTGATCCCCTCGGGGGCTACACCTTC.

In its sample, this clone was seen a few times. The chain combines TRBV28 with TRBJ1-5, with 9 bases fitting TRBD1. Germline CDR1 and CDR2: MDHEN and SYDVKM. This CDR3 spans 14 amino acids. The V segment lost 6 bases and the J segment 6 bases; nucleotides outside the gene matches: 6. CDR3 residues: CASSSTGGFQPQHF. CDR3 nucleotides: TGTGCCAGCAGCTCTACAGGGGGCTTTCAGCCCCAGCATTTT.

This rearrangement joins TRBV15 to TRBJ1-1; tentative D call: TRBD1 (5 bases). Trimming took 1 base from V and 3 from J, leaving 9 bases between them. CDR1 LNHNV and CDR2 YYDKDF come from the germline V gene (reference sequence). This CDR3 is 14 amino acids long. The CDR3 nucleotides read TGTGCCACCAGCAGAGGGGGGAGGGACACTGAAGCTTTCTTT. It is translated as CATSRGGRDTEAFF.

This chain joins TRBV19 and TRBJ2-3; 8 bases map to TRBD2. CDR1 and CDR2 from the germline V gene are LNHDA and SQIVND (reference sequence). CDR3 length equals 17 residues. Trimming cost V 3 bases and J 0 bases; bases outside gene matches: 8. The CDR3 DNA is TGTGCCAGTAGTATTCGTTGGTCTAGCGGGAGCACAGATACGCAGTATTTT. Protein product: CASSIRWSSGSTDTQYF.

The chain combines TRBV5-1 with TRBJ2-2; TRBD1 matches 8 bases. The germline V gene has CDR1 SGHRS and CDR2 YFSETQ. The J segment lost 6 bases and the V segment lost 2 bases, leaving 12 bases of the junction unmatched. CDR3 length: 17 residues. This chain's CDR3 is CASSLLPGGVIAGELFF. The CDR3 region has the DNA TGCGCCAGCAGCTTACTCCCAGGGGGCGTTATCGCCGGGGAGCTGTTTTTT.

This clone has just a few counts. This sequence joins TRBV5-1 and TRBJ2-2; 7 bases agree with TRBD1. CDR1 is SGHRS, CDR2 YFSETQ, per germline. CDR3 length: 15 amino acids. V dropped 2 bases and J dropped 13; count of bases not matched to a gene: 14. Here the CDR3 DNA reads TGCGCCAGCAGCTTTGAGGGACAGCCGATACTCGGGCTGTTTTTT. This translates into CASSFEGQPILGLFF.

The J gene is TRBJ2-2, the V gene TRBV7-9; 7 nucleotides match TRBD2. The germline V gene encodes CDR1 SEHNR and CDR2 FQNEAQ (reference sequence). The J segment lost 8 bases and the V segment lost 5 bases, leaving 8 bases of the junction unmatched. This CDR3 spans 14 amino acids. CDR3 bases: TGTGCCAGCAGCCTTACAAGCGGGGTAGGGGAGCTGTTTTTT. Translation: CASSLTSGVGELFF.

The chain joins TRBV5-4 to TRBJ2-5; TRBD2 matches at 13 bases. In germline, CDR1 is SGHNT, CDR2 YYREEE (reference sequence). Unmatched junction bases numbered 9, after V lost 5 bases and J lost 5 bases. The CDR3 length is 16 residues. The CDR3 reads CASSFGTSGVWETQYF. The CDR3 DNA reads as TGTGCCAGCAGTTTCGGGACTAGCGGGGTATGGGAGACCCAGTACTTC. The variable domain in full, completed from reference TRBV5-4 and TRBJ2-5, reads ETGVTQSPTHLIKTRGQQVTLRCSSQSGHNTVSWYQQALGQGPQFIFQYYREEENGRGNFPPRFSGLQFPNYSSELNVNALELDDSALYLCASSFGTSGVWETQYFGPGTRLLVL.

The CDR3 nucleotides read TGTGCCAGCAGCTATTCAGGGAAAACTAATGAAAAACTGTTTTTT. Translated, it gives CASSYSGKTNEKLFF. V usage is TRBV7-9 and J usage is TRBJ1-4, with D tentatively TRBD1 (5 bases). The CDR3 runs 15 residues. The germline V gene has CDR1 SEHNR and CDR2 FQNEAQ (reference sequence). Trimming shortened V by 4 bases and J by 1 base, and 10 bases separated the two germline ends.

The chain couples TRBV7-3 to TRBJ2-3; TRBD1 agrees at 7 bases. Per the germline V gene, CDR1 is SGHTA and CDR2 is FQGTGA. The V gene end was trimmed by 4 bases and the J gene end by 6 bases; junction bases not matched to a gene: 4. This CDR3 is 13 amino acids long. The chain's CDR3 is CASSSGGGDTQYF. Here the CDR3 DNA reads TGTGCCAGCAGCTCAGGGGGTGGGGATACGCAGTATTTT.

This chain joins TRBV6-5 and TRBJ1-1, with TRBD1 matching 8 bases. Trimming cost V 8 bases and J 4 bases; bases outside gene matches: 3. The CDR3 is 12 amino acids. In germline, CDR1 is MNHEY, CDR2 SVGAGI. The CDR3 here is CASADRVTEAFF. The CDR3 DNA reads as TGTGCCAGCGCGGACAGGGTCACTGAAGCTTTCTTT.

The chain links TRBV3-1 (or the pseudogene TRBV3-2) to TRBJ1-1; D might be TRBD1 (5 bases). Germline loops: CDR1 LGHDT, CDR2 YNNKEL (reference sequence). This CDR3 contains 14 residues. V lost 1 base and J lost 4, with 10 bases in between. The CDR3 sequence: CASSQVGGGTEAFF. The CDR3 DNA is TGTGCCAGCAGCCAAGTGGGGGGGGGCACTGAAGCTTTCTTT.

The chain is built from TRBV6-6 and TRBJ1-2, with D possibly TRBD1 on 5 matching bases. CDR1 is MNHNY, CDR2 SVGAGI, per germline (reference sequence). This CDR3 contains 15 residues. Trimming left V 1 base short and J 3 bases short, with 12 bases between. In DNA form, the CDR3 reads TGTGCCAGCAGTTACTTCCCTGGCAGGGACTATGGCTACACCTTC. This encodes CASSYFPGRDYGYTF.

The V call is TRBV5-1, the J call TRBJ1-4; possibly TRBD1 for D (5 bases). V shed 4 bases and J shed 7 bases, with 17 bases lying between them. Germline lookup yields CDR1 SGHRS and CDR2 YFSETQ. The CDR3 is made up of 15 amino acids. CDR3 loop: CASSGGTTYREKLFF. CDR3 DNA sequence: TGCGCCAGCAGCGGCGGGACGACTTACCGTGAAAAACTGTTTTTT.

This clone was picked up one time. The genes are TRBV2 and TRBJ1-1; D gene unclear. The germline V gene has CDR1 SNHLY and CDR2 FYNNEI. This CDR3 has 13 residues. Trimming removed 3 bases at V and 4 bases at J, with 9 bases between. CDR3 bases: TGTGCCAGCAGTGACTCGGGTTTCACTGAAGCTTTCTTT. It encodes CASSDSGFTEAFF.

The rearrangement uses TRBV7-3 and TRBJ2-5; maybe TRBD2 (5 bases). V shed 5 bases and J shed 7 bases, with 11 bases lying between them. This CDR3 is 12 amino acids long. From germline, CDR1 is SGHTA and CDR2 FQGTGA. The CDR3 loop reads CASSDTGLTQYF. CDR3 nucleotide sequence: TGTGCCAGCAGCGACACGGGATTGACCCAGTACTTC.

This clone came up a few times. This same CDR3 is encoded by further DNA sequences in the sample. The chain has TRBV5-1 and TRBJ1-5; D unresolved. V gave up 0 bases and J gave up 4 bases, with 8 bases separating them. Per germline, CDR1 SGHRS and CDR2 YFSETQ. This CDR3 region has 14 residues. The CDR3 bases are TGCGCCAGCAGCTTGGAGAGCCCAAATCAGCCCCAGCATTTT. It codes for CASSLESPNQPQHF.

This clone showed up just once. Here the CDR3 DNA reads TGTGCCAGCAGCTCTCTGGTGGACAGGGCCACTGAAGCTTTCTTT. It specifies CASSSLVDRATEAFF. This chain connects TRBV7-9 to TRBJ1-1, with TRBD1 matching 8 bases. The CDR3 sequence is 15 residues long. Losses at the gene ends were 4 bases for V and 4 bases for J; bases not matched to a gene: 8. CDR1 is SEHNR and CDR2 is FQNEAQ in the germline V gene (reference sequence).

V gene TRBV9 combines with J gene TRBJ1-1; 8 positions agree with TRBD1. The CDR3 runs 14 residues. Germline trimming cut 3 bases from V and 6 bases from J; bases unmatched to any gene: 7. Germline-derived CDR1 and CDR2 are SGDLS and YYNGEE. The CDR3 DNA reads TGTGCCAGCAGCGGGACAGGGCTGGGGGCTGAAGCTTTCTTT. Translated: CASSGTGLGAEAFF.

The chain combines TRBV19 with TRBJ1-4, with 7 bases identical to TRBD1. Looked up from germline, CDR1 is LNHDA and CDR2 is SQIVND (reference sequence). This CDR3 is 16 amino acids long. Trimming at V came to 3 bases and at J to 3 bases, leaving 7 bases not matched to a gene. CDR3 sequence (DNA): TGTGCCAGTAGTATTGGGCAGGGGGTTCCTAATGAAAAACTGTTTTTT. Residues: CASSIGQGVPNEKLFF.

This chain links TRBV7-9 with TRBJ2-7; TRBD2 aligns across 10 bases. CDR1 and CDR2 (germline): SEHNR, FQNEAQ (reference sequence). The CDR3 is made up of 15 amino acids. V dropped 5 bases and J dropped 4; count of bases not matched to a gene: 8. CDR3 sequence: CASSPSSGGDYEQYF. The CDR3 nucleotides read TGTGCCAGCAGCCCATCTAGCGGGGGCGATTACGAGCAGTACTTC.

The CDR3 DNA is TGTGCCAGCAGCCTTCGGGGGATGTCACCCCTCCACTTT. Translated: CASSLRGMSPLHF. The chain employs TRBV6-1 and TRBJ1-6; tentatively, D is TRBD1 (5 bases). From germline, CDR1 is MNHNS and CDR2 SASEGT. The CDR3 loop spans 13 amino acids. Trimming left V 6 bases short and J 10 bases short, with 13 bases between.

V usage is TRBV6-5 and J usage is TRBJ2-3; TRBD1 matches 8 bases. J lost 0 bases, V lost 6 bases, and 2 bases had no gene match. Germline V gene sequence: CDR1 MNHEY, CDR2 SVGAGI. The CDR3 extends over 14 amino acids. The chain's CDR3 is CASRDRASTDTQYF. The DNA of the CDR3 is TGTGCCAGCAGGGACAGGGCTAGCACAGATACGCAGTATTTT.

The V call is TRBV30, the J call TRBJ1-2; no firm D call. The CDR3 has 15 residues. Germline CDR1 GTSNPN, CDR2 SVGIG (reference sequence). Trimming left V 1 base short and J 5 bases short, with 17 bases between. The CDR3: CAWSGGGKGPYGYTF. CDR3 nucleotide sequence: TGTGCCTGGAGTGGGGGAGGGAAAGGGCCGTATGGCTACACCTTC. Full variable domain (rest looked up from reference TRBV30 and TRBJ1-2): SQTIHQWPATLVQPVGSPLSLECTVEGTSNPNLYWYRQAAGRGLQLLFYSVGIGQISSEVPQNLSASRPQDRQFILSSKKLLLSDSGFYLCAWSGGGKGPYGYTFGSGTRLTVV.

The chain combines TRBV5-1 with TRBJ2-7, with D hard to call. Germline CDR1 SGHRS, CDR2 YFSETQ. This CDR3 has 18 amino acids. With 0 bases removed from V and 3 bases from J, the gap between germline ends came to 22 bases. CDR3 region: CASSLVPDQTGLIYEQYF. CDR3 in DNA: TGCGCCAGCAGCTTGGTGCCTGACCAGACTGGGTTGATCTACGAGCAGTACTTC.

This clone is a singleton in its sample. The gene calls are TRBV5-3 and TRBJ1-2; weak D call: TRBD1 (6 bases). TRBV5-3 is noted as an ORF with a role that remains uncertain. Trimming removed 0 bases from V and 3 bases from J, with 15 bases in between. The CDR3 runs to 16 residues. The CDR3 sequence: CARSLAGGANDYGYTF. In DNA, the CDR3 is TGTGCCAGAAGCTTGGCTGGGGGGGCGAACGACTATGGCTACACCTTC.

The chain carries TRBV7-2 and TRBJ1-2, with TRBD1 identical over 7 bases. With V trimmed by 2 bases and J by 0 bases, 3 bases remained unmatched. Germline-derived CDR1 and CDR2 are SGHTA and FQGNSA. The CDR3 totals 15 residues. In nucleotides, the CDR3 is TGTGCCAGCAGCTTATCGGGACAGTCTAACTATGGCTACACCTTC. Its protein product is CASSLSGQSNYGYTF. The whole variable domain, filled in from reference TRBV7-2 and TRBJ1-2, reads GAGVSQSPSNKVTEKGKDVELRCDPISGHTALYWYRQSLGQGLEFLIYFQGNSAPDKSGLPSDRFSAERTGGSVSTLTIQRTQQEDSAVYLCASSLSGQSNYGYTFGSGTRLTVV.

The genes are TRBV25-1 and TRBJ2-2, with 9 positions matching TRBD1. The ends lost 4 bases at V and 5 bases at J; junction bases unmatched: 5. CDR1 is MGHDK and CDR2 is SYGVNS in the germline V gene. The CDR3 is 15 residues long. The CDR3 sequence is CASSARTGETGELFF. The DNA for the CDR3 is TGTGCCAGCAGTGCTCGGACAGGGGAAACCGGGGAGCTGTTTTTT.